The TCR beta chain under discussion was sequenced for a study of CD8 T cells in ankylosing spondylitis (dated by TCRdb to about 2017). For context, the study as a whole: To find TCR variants linked to disease, the study profiled T cell receptor beta repertoires in ankylosing spondylitis patients and healthy donors. The full study cohort comprised around 25 ankylosing spondylitis patients and about a hundred healthy donors. Peripheral blood was sampled, and synovial fluid was also collected from ankylosing spondylitis patients. Overall results and qualifications from the work: The disease-linked clones were reported as significantly enriched in matched synovial fluid samples from ankylosing spondylitis patients. Some TCR beta motif variants had previously been reported in synovial fluid and blood of reactive arthritis patients, which suggested common disease-initiation mechanisms. The disease-linked clones showed a CD8+ phenotype and occurred at relatively low frequencies in peripheral blood. Blood from ankylosing spondylitis patients appeared to be characterized by a TCR beta motif made up of several highly homologous amino acid variants.

Synovial fluid samples were paired with blood samples taken from the same ankylosing spondylitis patients. TCRdb shows the sequencer as Illumina HiSeq 2500. Quantitative 5'-RACE with molecular barcodes was the method used to prepare the TCR beta libraries. The authors' pipeline ran thus. A new computational method, built on a probabilistic model of VDJ rearrangement, was used to identify disease-linked TCR variants. In-frame beta chains were kept once TCRdb had trimmed the public reads at Q25 with fastp and called clones with MiXCR. For every CDR3 protein sequence, its rows merge into one entry that carries the most common genes and DNA. TCRdb's processing, not the authors', yielded these V and J calls. The sample profile shows around 120,000 distinct CDR3 sequences; less than 25% of them were found once. The ten most abundant clones make up about 12% of the sample. According to the germline V gene, CDR1 reads MNHNS and CDR2 reads SASEGT. Relative to germline, V is 3 bases shorter and J is 7 bases shorter, with 12 bases between their ends. The CDR3 contains 13 residues, cysteine and phenylalanine counted. Only the CDR3 part of the read is kept: 39 bases, read in frame from the first base.

This clonotype was counted many times. No antigen is known for it. Base qualities are missing; no much larger clone stands one base away. The sequence was obtained from a male donor with ankylosing spondylitis. This receptor chain uses TRBV6-1 and TRBJ1-1, with the D gene too uncertain to name. Sequenced material: synovial fluid, either unsorted or a sorted T cell fraction (not recorded which). The CDR3 is CASSERGEGEAFF. The bases are TGTGCCAGCAGTGAGCGGGGAGAAGGTGAAGCTTTCTTT.